This section outlines one T cell receptor beta chain sequence together with its context. Its antigen is not known. The record originates from a study of cytomegalovirus exposure and HLA in healthy donors. CDR1 is KGHSH and CDR2 is LQKENI in the germline V gene. This CDR3 comprises 16 residues. J gave up 4 bases and V 6 bases, and 9 bases lay outside the gene matches. Both 60 Vbeta primers and 13 Jbeta primers went into the PCR. The data were produced by immunoSEQ multiplex PCR, yet TCRdb's version contains in-frame clones alone and is incomplete. Found here are tens of thousands of clones, over 75% of them singletons; the top ten hold over 9.5%. Study-level points and caveats: In a later analysis, a genetic analysis reported fewer productive-TCR N-insertions in an Asian-associated ancestry cluster than the cohort average.

What was sequenced was PBMCs. The chain carries TRBV18 and TRBJ2-3; the match to TRBD1 covers 11 bases. The receptor comes from a man between 35 and 55 years old in good health and CMV-seronegative. The chain's CDR3 is CASSGLWTGGSDTQYF. CDR3 DNA sequence: TGTGCCAGCTCGGGACTGTGGACAGGGGGCTCAGATACGCAGTATTTT.